The rows below give T cell receptor beta chains drawn from one sample of a study of T cell clones after liver transplantation. Their specific antigens are unknown. Only in-frame clones appear in the TCRdb table, and some are missing; sequencing was by immunoSEQ multiplex PCR. The table includes 2,000 or so clones, approximately 33% detected once. The sample was CD8+ T cells from cultured PBMCs. Receptors originate from a human patient who received a liver transplant. The graft donor may have contributed some T cells. CDR3s include the opening cysteine and the closing phenylalanine or tryptophan. Each record gives: D gene, clone size, V gene, J gene, CDR3 protein, CDR3 DNA. The D gene is left open where the match is weak. Expanded clones get a size class; other rows say once, few or many, or leave the size out.

TRBD2,.,TRBV4-3,TRBJ2-1,CASSQDPYGTSAYNEQFF,TGCGCCAGCAGCCAAGATCCATATGGGACTAGCGCGTACAATGAGCAGTTCTTC
.,few,TRBV28,TRBJ2-7,CASSEFRGLWEQYF,TGTGCCAGCAGTGAGTTTCGGGGGCTTTGGGAGCAGTACTTC
.,.,TRBV6-6,TRBJ2-3,CASSYSRGSGTDTQYF,TGTGCCAGCAGTTACTCGAGAGGGTCGGGGACAGATACGCAGTATTTT
.,.,TRBV4-3,TRBJ2-5,CASSQGRGDQETQYF,TGCGCCAGCAGCCAAGGTCGGGGTGACCAAGAGACCCAGTACTTC
.,large,TRBV27,TRBJ2-7,CASSSGYEQYF,TGTGCCAGCAGTTCCGGCTACGAGCAGTACTTC
.,few,TRBV4-1,TRBJ2-7,CASSPHLTPYEQYF,TGCGCCAGCAGCCCCCACCTAACTCCCTACGAGCAGTACTTC
.,medium-sized,TRBV27,TRBJ2-1,CASSLAASGREQFF,TGTGCCAGCAGTTTAGCAGCGTCTGGACGTGAGCAGTTCTTC
.,few,TRBV11-2,TRBJ1-2,CASSLDGNYGYTF,TGTGCCAGCAGCCTGGACGGTAACTATGGCTACACCTTC
.,few,TRBV4-1,TRBJ2-2,CASRPKNTGELFF,TGCGCCAGCAGACCTAAAAACACCGGGGAGCTGTTTTTT
.,few,TRBV6-1,TRBJ2-1,CASGFRASEQFF,TGTGCCAGCGGGTTCAGGGCCAGTGAGCAGTTCTTC
TRBD1,large,TRBV30,TRBJ2-7,CAWNRGSEQYF,TGTGCCTGGAACAGGGGCTCCGAGCAGTACTTC
.,.,TRBV5-6,TRBJ1-1,CASSLGGQYGMSTEAFF,TGTGCCAGCAGCTTGGGTGGGCAGTATGGGATGAGCACTGAAGCTTTCTTT
.,.,TRBV29-1,TRBJ2-7,CSVVPSSSYEQYF,TGCAGCGTTGTCCCGTCAAGCTCCTACGAGCAGTACTTC
.,.,TRBV9,TRBJ2-1,CASSLPTGSSYNEQFF,TGTGCCAGCAGCCTCCCGACTGGAAGCTCCTACAATGAGCAGTTCTTC
TRBD1,.,TRBV10-3,TRBJ2-5,CAISPRQGLGLETQYF,TGTGCCATCAGCCCCCGACAGGGATTGGGCTTAGAGACCCAGTACTTC
TRBD2,.,TRBV27,TRBJ2-1,CASSLILGLAPGRQFF,TGTGCCAGCAGTTTAATCCTAGGACTAGCACCTGGTCGGCAGTTCTTC
.,.,TRBV5-1,TRBJ2-6,CASSLQWSSGANVLTF,TGCGCCAGCAGCTTGCAGTGGAGCTCTGGGGCCAACGTCCTGACTTTC
.,.,TRBV27,TRBJ2-1,CASSLSQVYEQFF,TGTGCCAGCAGTTTATCGCAAGTCTATGAGCAGTTCTTC
.,few,TRBV27,TRBJ2-5,CASSFPDGEGTQYF,TGTGCCAGCAGTTTTCCGGACGGAGAGGGGACCCAGTACTTC
.,medium-sized,TRBV7-9,TRBJ2-7,CASSTIFPNGGYEQYF,TGTGCCAGCAGCACCATATTTCCAAATGGGGGATACGAGCAGTACTTC
.,.,TRBV27,TRBJ1-5,CASGPGEPQHF,TGTGCCAGCGGGCCCGGGGAGCCCCAGCATTTT
.,.,TRBV4-3,TRBJ2-7,CASSHPGTYEQYF,TGCGCCAGCAGCCATCCGGGCACCTACGAGCAGTACTTC
.,few,TRBV7-6,TRBJ2-7,CASSLSGRRDYEQYF,TGTGCCAGCAGCTTATCGGGCCGCAGAGACTACGAGCAGTACTTC
TRBD2,.,TRBV28,TRBJ2-5,CASSLAVEETQYF,TGTGCCAGCAGTCTAGCGGTCGAAGAGACCCAGTACTTC
TRBD2,.,TRBV6-1,TRBJ2-7,CASSEAGTSGSYEQYF,TGTGCCAGCAGTGAAGCGGGGACTAGCGGGTCTTACGAGCAGTACTTC
.,.,TRBV11-2,TRBJ2-7,CASSGGPGQSFYEQYF,TGTGCCAGCAGTGGGGGGCCTGGACAGTCCTTCTACGAGCAGTACTTC
.,.,TRBV20-1,TRBJ1-1,CSAPRGSEAFF,TGCAGTGCGCCCCGGGGATCTGAAGCTTTCTTT
TRBD2,.,TRBV9,TRBJ2-1,CASSVRLAESSYNEQFF,TGTGCCAGCAGCGTAAGACTAGCGGAAAGCTCCTACAATGAGCAGTTCTTC
.,.,TRBV4-3,TRBJ2-7,CASSPLHTASYEQYF,TGCGCCAGCAGCCCACTTCACACCGCTTCCTACGAGCAGTACTTC
.,.,TRBV7-3,TRBJ2-7,CASSLTGGTELYEQYF,TGTGCCAGCAGCTTAACGGGTGGGACGGAGCTTTACGAGCAGTACTTC
.,few,TRBV7-8,TRBJ1-1,CASSFGRTEAFF,TGTGCCAGCAGCTTCGGAAGAACTGAAGCTTTCTTT
.,.,TRBV7-5,TRBJ1-4,CASSPWTASTNEKLFF,TGTGCCAGCAGCCCCTGGACGGCTTCAACTAATGAAAAACTGTTTTTT
.,.,TRBV30,TRBJ1-2,CAWSEANYGYTF,TGTGCCTGGTCAGAAGCTAACTATGGCTACACCTTC
.,few,TRBV6-5,TRBJ1-1,CASSYMNTEAFF,TGTGCCAGCAGTTACATGAACACTGAAGCTTTCTTT
TRBD1,few,TRBV29-1,TRBJ1-1,CSVEDYRGGDTEAFF,TGCAGCGTTGAAGATTACAGGGGTGGGGACACTGAAGCTTTCTTT
TRBD2,.,TRBV6-4,TRBJ2-1,CASIVSSAGGPKELNEQFF,TGTGCCAGCATTGTTTCTTCGGCGGGAGGCCCGAAGGAGTTAAATGAGCAGTTCTTC
.,.,TRBV11-1,TRBJ2-1,CASRTDGLPTYNEQFF,TGTGCCAGCAGGACAGACGGACTACCCACCTACAATGAGCAGTTCTTC
.,.,TRBV6-1,TRBJ1-1,CASSWGPEAFF,TGTGCCAGCAGTTGGGGCCCTGAAGCTTTCTTT
.,medium-sized,TRBV27,TRBJ2-1,CASSLSSYNEQFF,TGTGCCAGCAGTTTATCGAGCTACAATGAGCAGTTCTTC
TRBD1,large,TRBV27,TRBJ2-7,CASKEWTGSAYEQYF,TGTGCCAGCAAAGAATGGACAGGGAGTGCCTACGAGCAGTACTTC
TRBD2,.,TRBV4-3,TRBJ2-3,CASSLGTSGTDTQYF,TGCGCCAGCAGCCTCGGGACTAGCGGCACAGATACGCAGTATTTT
TRBD1,.,TRBV5-1,TRBJ1-1,CASSLGTGNTEAFF,TGCGCCAGCAGCTTGGGGACAGGGAACACTGAAGCTTTCTTT
TRBD1,medium-sized,TRBV27,TRBJ2-7,CASSRGTGGVGQYF,TGTGCCAGCAGTCGGGGGACAGGGGGCGTCGGGCAGTACTTC
.,large,TRBV28,TRBJ1-2,CASSSPLNRVYGYTF,TGTGCCAGCAGTTCCCCCCTAAACAGAGTCTATGGCTACACCTTC
.,large,TRBV2,TRBJ2-7,CAILTLSTYEQYF,TGTGCCATATTAACCTTAAGCACCTACGAGCAGTACTTC
.,few,TRBV11-2,TRBJ2-3,CASSLDSDSSWTTDTQYF,TGTGCCAGCAGCTTAGATTCGGACAGCTCCTGGACCACAGATACGCAGTATTTT
.,few,TRBV27,TRBJ2-3,CASSFIPDTDTQYF,TGTGCCAGCAGTTTTATCCCCGACACAGATACGCAGTATTTT
.,.,TRBV27,TRBJ2-4,CASSLIGGLNIQYF,TGTGCCAGCAGTTTAATCGGGGGCTTAAACATTCAGTACTTC
.,few,TRBV25-1,TRBJ1-1,CASSEWGREGEAFF,TGTGCCAGCAGTGAATGGGGCAGGGAAGGTGAAGCTTTCTTT
.,medium-sized,TRBV28,TRBJ1-5,CASSYGGSNQPQHF,TGTGCCAGCAGTTATGGGGGTTCCAATCAGCCCCAGCATTTT
.,.,TRBV7-1,TRBJ2-7,CASSLGTAYEQYF,TGTGCCAGCAGCTTAGGAACAGCCTACGAGCAGTACTTC
TRBD1,medium-sized,TRBV9,TRBJ1-1,CASSSLTTGYMNTEAFF,TGTGCCAGCAGCTCACTTACGACAGGGTACATGAACACTGAAGCTTTCTTT
TRBD1,.,TRBV5-4,TRBJ1-2,CASSIAGGLEGYTF,TGTGCCAGCAGCATCGCAGGGGGCTTAGAGGGCTACACCTTC
.,medium-sized,TRBV6-1,TRBJ2-7,CASSGSLSYEQYF,TGTGCCAGCAGTGGCAGCCTCTCCTACGAGCAGTACTTC
.,medium-sized,TRBV27,TRBJ1-4,CASSLIGGVEKLFF,TGTGCCAGCAGTTTAATTGGGGGAGTTGAAAAACTGTTTTTT